This TCR beta chain is drawn from a study of control samples from healthy donors and cancer patients. Sequenced by immunoSEQ multiplex PCR; TCRdb stores in-frame clones only, minus some. The sample records around 230,000 clones, around 94% being singletons. CDR1 is SGHAT and CDR2 is FQNNGV in the germline V gene. The CDR3 has 15 amino acids. The V and J ends lost 2 bases and 0 bases respectively, with 10 bases between them. This clonotype originated in a man aged 45-60 years in good health. This chain uses TRBV11-2 with TRBJ1-1, with a possible D match to TRBD1 (6 bases). Sequencing was carried out using blood. CDR3 DNA: TGTGCCAGCAGCTTAATTAGGACAGTGAACACTGAAGCTTTCTTT. Translation gives CASSLIRTVNTEAFF.